This T cell receptor beta chain came from a study of blood T cell repertoires in COVID-19. Study as a whole: The analysed material was cDNA or gDNA that came from T cells, B-cell-depleted T cells, or PBMCs.

In the study's own analysis: Estimation of nucleated cell counts was performed using reference gene primer amplification. Method: immunoSEQ multiplex PCR; TCRdb's copy keeps in-frame clones and lacks some. That table gives V, J and clone size, and the DNA gave D and trimming. The table records 70,000 or so clones, about nine tenths of them present only once. The CDR3 totals 12 residues. Germline trimming cut 2 bases from V and 7 bases from J; bases unmatched to any gene: 1. This clone was observed a single time. Sequencing was carried out using peripheral blood. V and J are TRBV12-3 or TRBV12-4 and TRBJ1-1; 7 nucleotides agree with TRBD1. The clonotype comes from a woman younger than 30 with acute or convalescent COVID-19. The CDR3 loop reads CASSLRDSEAFF. The CDR3 DNA sequence: TGTGCCAGCAGTTTAAGGGACAGTGAAGCTTTCTTT.